These T cell receptor beta chains were read from a single sample in a study of blood T cell repertoires in COVID-19. The protocol was immunoSEQ multiplex PCR, while the TCRdb copy is restricted to in-frame clones and leaves out a portion. The sample includes roughly 65,000 clones, approximately 79% of them seen just once. The specimen sequenced was peripheral blood. The receptors come from a man between 60 and 70 years old with acute or convalescent COVID-19. Both conserved end residues are trimmed from each CDR3.

V gene: TRBV6-5
J gene: TRBJ2-3
CDR3 protein: ASRLGTASTDTQY

V gene: TRBV28
J gene: TRBJ2-1
CDR3 protein: ASSGGTSDNNEQF

V gene: TRBV27
J gene: TRBJ2-1
CDR3 protein: ASSLGQGPYNEQF

V gene: TRBV6-2/TRBV6-3
J gene: TRBJ2-1
CDR3 protein: ASSHTSGGAGEQF

V gene: TRBV5-8
J gene: TRBJ1-1
CDR3 protein: ASSLASGPGAF

V gene: TRBV11-2
J gene: TRBJ2-7
CDR3 protein: ASSLVDRGLTEQY

V gene: TRBV27
J gene: TRBJ1-1
CDR3 protein: ASSPKTNLNTEAF

V gene: TRBV5-8
J gene: TRBJ1-4
CDR3 protein: ASRPGTAATNEKLF

V gene: TRBV7-8
J gene: TRBJ2-5
CDR3 protein: ASSYTGLAGLKTQY

V gene: TRBV6-5
J gene: TRBJ1-6
CDR3 protein: ASRNTGVNSPLH

V gene: TRBV5-1
J gene: TRBJ2-5
CDR3 protein: ASSLAGGLAETQY

V gene: TRBV7-6
J gene: TRBJ2-7
CDR3 protein: ASSLGGQHSYEQY

V gene: TRBV11-1
J gene: TRBJ1-2
CDR3 protein: ASSLGESYGYT

V gene: TRBV4-3
J gene: TRBJ2-3
CDR3 protein: ASSQASGGGTDTQY

V gene: TRBV7-2
J gene: TRBJ1-3
CDR3 protein: ASSLSGSSGNTIY

V gene: TRBV6-2/TRBV6-3
J gene: TRBJ1-6
CDR3 protein: ASSYAIPGSSYNSPLH

V gene: TRBV18
J gene: TRBJ1-2
CDR3 protein: ASSSGGQGQPHYGYT

V gene: TRBV10-1
J gene: TRBJ1-1
CDR3 protein: ASRYRAMNTEAF

V gene: TRBV6-5
J gene: TRBJ1-5
CDR3 protein: ASRALRVSNQPQH

V gene: TRBV7-3
J gene: TRBJ1-1
CDR3 protein: ASSWDKVTEAF

V gene: TRBV10-2
J gene: TRBJ1-5
CDR3 protein: ASSYRQSDNQPQH

V gene: TRBV3-1/TRBV3-2
J gene: TRBJ1-1
CDR3 protein: ASSPTGAGNLNTEAF

V gene: TRBV18
J gene: TRBJ1-3
CDR3 protein: ASSPTQGALGNTIY

V gene: TRBV4-1
J gene: TRBJ2-7
CDR3 protein: ASSHVRQGGRYEQY

V gene: TRBV19
J gene: TRBJ1-3
CDR3 protein: ASSIQALSGNTIY

V gene: TRBV7-9
J gene: TRBJ1-5
CDR3 protein: ASSLSFDQPQH

V gene: TRBV10-3
J gene: TRBJ2-6
CDR3 protein: AISEPTGRFSGANVLT

V gene: TRBV3-1/TRBV3-2
J gene: TRBJ1-6
CDR3 protein: ASSQGLSSALH

V gene: TRBV29-1
J gene: TRBJ1-2
CDR3 protein: SVEGSGQLGGYT

V gene: TRBV27
J gene: TRBJ2-7
CDR3 protein: ASSLYPLGGSYEQY

V gene: TRBV12-3/TRBV12-4
J gene: TRBJ2-2
CDR3 protein: ATSGGPGELF